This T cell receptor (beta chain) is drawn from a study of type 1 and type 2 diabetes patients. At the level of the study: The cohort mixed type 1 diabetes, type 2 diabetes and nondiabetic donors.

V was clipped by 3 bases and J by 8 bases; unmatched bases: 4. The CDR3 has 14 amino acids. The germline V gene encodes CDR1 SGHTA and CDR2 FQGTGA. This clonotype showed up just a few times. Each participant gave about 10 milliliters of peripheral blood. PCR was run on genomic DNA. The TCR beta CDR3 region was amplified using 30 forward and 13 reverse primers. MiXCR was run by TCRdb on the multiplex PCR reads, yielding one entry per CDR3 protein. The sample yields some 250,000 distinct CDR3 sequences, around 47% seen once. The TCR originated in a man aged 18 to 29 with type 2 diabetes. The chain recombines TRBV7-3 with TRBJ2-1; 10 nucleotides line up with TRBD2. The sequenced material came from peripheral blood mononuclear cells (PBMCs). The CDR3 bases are TGTGCCAGCAGCTTGACTAGCGGGCTCGATGAGCAGTTCTTC. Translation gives CASSLTSGLDEQFF.